The sequence of this T cell receptor (beta chain) was determined in a study of Ad26.COV2.S vaccination and SARS-CoV-2 variants. Measured with immunoSEQ multiplex PCR; TCRdb has only the in-frame clones, and not every one. The sample yields approximately 480,000 clones, around nine tenths seen once. Noted treatment: 15 to 20 received Ad26.COV2.S at low or high dose, single or two shots; roughly five received placebo; per-sample allocation not given. Sampling took place 63 days after the first vaccine or placebo injection. Sequences were derived from peripheral blood, sampled in a trial of Ad26.COV2.S vaccine versus placebo. The clonotype originates from a person between 18 and 60 years old who received the Ad26.COV2.S COVID-19 vaccine or a placebo.

The CDR3: CAISRTANEKLFF. In DNA form, the CDR3 reads TGTGCCATCAGTAGGACCGCTAATGAAAAACTGTTTTTT. The chain recombines TRBV10-3 with TRBJ1-4; D not certain. The CDR3 runs 13 residues. Trimming removed 5 bases from V and 3 bases from J, with 7 bases in between. The germline CDR1 and CDR2 sequences are ENHRY and SYGVKD.